This T cell receptor beta chain appears in the sequencing data of a study of early T cells in non-severe SARS-CoV-2 infection. Study background: Sequencing of bulk RNA from unsorted whole blood was done, without chain pairing.

cDNA molecules, individually, were tagged with unique molecular identifiers. TCRdb analysed the 5' RACE reads with MiXCR anew, one entry per CDR3 protein. The sample consists of under 50,000 distinct CDR3 sequences, 4.5% to 7% of them appearing once. Overall study findings and caveats: Database matching using VDJdb favored anti-spike CD8 responses, with private and CD4 specificities left missing.

The J segment lost 4 bases and the V segment lost 6 bases, leaving 7 bases of the junction unmatched. This CDR3 has 13 residues. Germline V CDR1 and CDR2: SQVTM, ANQGSEA. This clonotype was seen ten or more times. The antigen is undetermined. The chain uses TRBV29-1 and TRBJ2-5; TRBD2 aligns across 8 bases. The sample consisted of whole blood. The sequence was obtained from an adult who was a healthcare worker with PCR-confirmed SARS-CoV-2 infection or an uninfected control (not recorded which). CDR3 coding DNA: TGCAGCGTAACTAGCGGTGGGGGAGAGACCCAGTACTTC. Encoded protein: CSVTSGGGETQYF.